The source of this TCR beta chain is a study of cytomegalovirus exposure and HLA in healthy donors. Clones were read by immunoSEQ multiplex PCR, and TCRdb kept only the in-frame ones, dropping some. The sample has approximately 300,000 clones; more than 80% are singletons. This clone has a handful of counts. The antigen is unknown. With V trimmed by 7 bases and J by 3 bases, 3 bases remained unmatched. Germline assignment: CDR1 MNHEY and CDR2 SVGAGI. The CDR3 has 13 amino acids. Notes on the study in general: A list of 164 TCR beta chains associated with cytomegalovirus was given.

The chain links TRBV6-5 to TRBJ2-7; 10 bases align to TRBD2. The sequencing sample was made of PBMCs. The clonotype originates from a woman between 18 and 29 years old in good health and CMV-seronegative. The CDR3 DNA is TGTGCCAGCACCAGGACTAGCGGCTACGAGCAGTACTTC. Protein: CASTRTSGYEQYF.